This TCR beta chain emerged from a study of cytomegalovirus exposure and HLA in healthy donors. Across the whole study: HLA-typed donors were the source of about 85 million unique TCRs held in an early data release.

CDR1 is MGHRA, CDR2 YSYEKL, per germline. Unmatched junction bases numbered 3, after V lost 8 bases and J lost 5 bases. The length of the CDR3 is 12 residues. Researchers ran the PCR with 60 Vbeta and 13 Jbeta primers. Clones were read by immunoSEQ multiplex PCR, and TCRdb kept only the in-frame ones, dropping some. The sample has 60,000 or so clones, 77% seen once. This clone occurred a few times. The V gene is TRBV4-1, the J gene TRBJ2-4, with 7 bases fitting TRBD2. The sequencing sample was made of PBMCs. The TCR originated in a female donor in good health and CMV-seronegative. CDR3 region: CASRGEENIQYF. The CDR3 DNA sequence: TGCGCCAGCCGGGGGGAGGAAAACATTCAGTACTTC.